A selection of T cell receptor beta chains follows, all from one sample in a study of regulatory T cells in long-lasting Graves disease. TCRdb recomputed calls from the multiplex PCR reads with MiXCR, one row per CDR3 protein. The sample gives over 500,000 distinct CDR3 sequences, about 16% of which show up once; approximately 20% is in the top ten. Another study also made use of these data, one on T cells in Graves' hyperthyroidism and ophthalmopathy.

The sample was peripheral blood mononuclear cells (PBMCs), taken at new diagnosis, from a patient treated with antithyroid drugs. These receptors came from a woman aged 30 to 39 with Graves disease. Both conserved end residues are part of each CDR3. A D gene is named only where the DNA matches it firmly. Not every row has a clone size; where given, it reads once, few, many or a size class.

v_gene,abundance,d_gene,j_gene,len,CDR3nt,CDR3aa
TRBV30,NA,TRBD1,TRBJ1-5,15,TGTGCCTGGAGTGCGGGACAGGGAATTTATCAGCCCCAGCATTTT,CAWSAGQGIYQPQHF
TRBV9,many,NA,TRBJ2-7,14,TGTGCCAGCAGCGTAGCCTCCCTATCCTACGAGCAGTACTTC,CASSVASLSYEQYF
TRBV15,few,NA,TRBJ1-3,15,TGTGCCACCAGCAGAGATACGTACGCTGGAAGCACCATATATTTT,CATSRDTYAGSTIYF
TRBV7-9,NA,TRBD2,TRBJ2-1,15,TGTGCCAGCAGCCGCACTAGCGGGAGGATCGATGAGCAGTTCTTC,CASSRTSGRIDEQFF
TRBV2,NA,TRBD2,TRBJ2-2,15,TGTGCCAGCAGTTCTAGCGGGAGGGTCACCGGGGAGCTGTTTTTT,CASSSSGRVTGELFF
TRBV10-3,NA,NA,TRBJ1-1,14,TGTGCCATCTCCAGTCAGGGAGGAGGGACTGAAGCTTTCTTT,CAISSQGGGTEAFF
TRBV28,many,NA,TRBJ2-4,15,TGTGCCAGCAGTCAAACAGGACCAGCCAAAAACATTCAGTACTTC,CASSQTGPAKNIQYF
TRBV18,few,NA,TRBJ1-2,16,TGTGCCAGCTCATACCCAACAGGCGGGTACGACTATGGCTACACCTTC,CASSYPTGGYDYGYTF
TRBV6-1,NA,TRBD1,TRBJ2-1,12,TGTGCCAGCAGTCCCGGGGACAGGGGGCAGTTCTTC,CASSPGDRGQFF
TRBV20-1,NA,TRBD2,TRBJ2-1,15,TGCAGTGCTATTCCTTTAGCGGGGGCGAGTTTAGAGCAGTTCTTC,CSAIPLAGASLEQFF
TRBV30,NA,NA,TRBJ1-6,15,TGTGCCTGGAAAGGGACGAACTCCTATAATTCACCCCTCCACTTT,CAWKGTNSYNSPLHF
TRBV11-2,many,NA,TRBJ2-7,13,TGTGCCAGCAGCTTACTGCGGTTTGACGAGCAGTACTTC,CASSLLRFDEQYF
TRBV9,NA,TRBD2,TRBJ2-3,15,TGTGCCAGCAGTCTGGGACCAGCGGGAACAGATACGCAGTATTTT,CASSLGPAGTDTQYF
TRBV28,NA,NA,TRBJ2-3,14,TGTGCCAGTAATCAGGACAGATCCACAGATACGCAGTATTTT,CASNQDRSTDTQYF
TRBV12-3/TRBV12-4,many,NA,TRBJ2-1,15,TGTGCCAGCAGTTTAGGTGGGAGGACAAACAATGAGCAGTTCTTC,CASSLGGRTNNEQFF
TRBV7-9,few,NA,TRBJ2-3,15,TGTGCCAGCAGAGATTACGGTGGGTCGACAGATACGCAGTATTTT,CASRDYGGSTDTQYF
TRBV6-2/TRBV6-3,many,NA,TRBJ1-2,14,TGTGCCAGCAGTTACTCCCGACAGTCCTATGGCTACACCTTC,CASSYSRQSYGYTF
TRBV29-1,few,NA,TRBJ2-7,15,TGCAGCGTTACATCGGTCCAGGGTCCCCCCTACGAGCAGTACTTC,CSVTSVQGPPYEQYF
TRBV28,many,NA,TRBJ2-6,15,TGTGCCAGCATCCCCTCGGCGGCTGGGGCCAACGTCCTGACTTTC,CASIPSAAGANVLTF
TRBV19,NA,NA,TRBJ2-7,11,TGTGCCAGCAGGGAAACCTACGAGCAGTACTTC,CASRETYEQYF
TRBV11-2,NA,NA,TRBJ2-1,16,TGTGCCAGCAGCTTAGGTTCCAGGAGCTCCTACAATGAGCAGTTCTTC,CASSLGSRSSYNEQFF
TRBV5-1,NA,NA,TRBJ2-1,17,TGCGCCAGCAGCTTGGACATAGCGGTCCCCCATTACAATGAGCAGTTCTTC,CASSLDIAVPHYNEQFF
TRBV20-1,few,TRBD1,TRBJ1-5,16,TGCAGTGCTAGAGACTACCTGACAGGGGGTAATCAGCCCCAGCATTTT,CSARDYLTGGNQPQHF
TRBV5-1,NA,NA,TRBJ2-1,16,TGCGCCAGCAGCTTGGAATACAGGACACCATACAATGAGCAGTTCTTC,CASSLEYRTPYNEQFF
TRBV20-1,few,NA,TRBJ1-2,14,TGCAGTGCTAGAGATTGGGGGCAGGGGAAGGGCTACACCTTC,CSARDWGQGKGYTF
TRBV5-1,many,NA,TRBJ2-5,14,TGCGCCAGCAGCTTGGGGGACCCCTGGGAGACCCAGTACTTC,CASSLGDPWETQYF
TRBV19,NA,TRBD1,TRBJ1-2,13,TGTGCCAGCCGAACAGGGGATATTGCGGGCTACACCTTC,CASRTGDIAGYTF
TRBV24-1,many,TRBD1,TRBJ2-2,15,TGTGCCACCAGTGAGCCTGACAGGGAATCCGGGGAGCTGTTTTTT,CATSEPDRESGELFF
TRBV6-2/TRBV6-3,few,TRBD2,TRBJ2-5,22,TGTGCCAGCAGTTACTCGAGCGGGAGGGCCCTTAATTCCATATTGGCCAAAGAGACCCAGTACTTC,CASSYSSGRALNSILAKETQYF
TRBV20-1,many,TRBD2,TRBJ2-5,12,TGCAGTGCCACGCCTAGCGGGGAGACCCAGTACTTC,CSATPSGETQYF
TRBV2,many,NA,TRBJ2-1,12,TGTGCCAGCAGTGAAGCGCGGACACCGGGGTTCTTC,CASSEARTPGFF
TRBV13,NA,NA,TRBJ2-3,12,TGTGCCAGCAGCCCCCTGTCAGATACGCAGTATTTT,CASSPLSDTQYF
TRBV2,NA,NA,TRBJ1-4,12,TGTGCCAGTTGGGATGCATATGAAAAACTGTTTTTT,CASWDAYEKLFF
TRBV20-1,many,NA,TRBJ2-5,14,TGCAGTGCTTTCCCCGGTCCCCTCCAAGAGACCCAGTACTTC,CSAFPGPLQETQYF
TRBV20-1,many,NA,TRBJ1-1,14,TGCAGTGCTAGTCATCGGGGAGTGAACACTGAAGCTTTCTTT,CSASHRGVNTEAFF
TRBV20-1,NA,TRBD2,TRBJ2-7,16,TGCAGTGCTAGGTCGTCAGCTAGCGGGAGTTGGTACGAGCAGTACTTC,CSARSSASGSWYEQYF
TRBV6-1,few,NA,TRBJ2-1,13,TGTGCCAGCAGAAATCTAGCGAACAATGAGCAGTTCTTC,CASRNLANNEQFF
TRBV28,few,TRBD1,TRBJ1-4,15,TGTGCCAGCAGTCCTACTACAGGGAGGGACAGCGCGCTGTTTTTT,CASSPTTGRDSALFF
TRBV5-1,few,NA,TRBJ2-2,17,TGCGCCAGCAGCTCCGGGATCACAGGGATTTGGACCGGGGAGCTGTTTTTT,CASSSGITGIWTGELFF
TRBV3-1,NA,TRBD1,TRBJ2-7,15,TGTGCCAGCAGCCAAGTATGGGACAGGGTCTACGAGCAGTACTTC,CASSQVWDRVYEQYF
TRBV4-1,NA,NA,TRBJ1-3,15,TGCGCCAGCAGCCAAGTTCCGGAGGGTACAAACACCATATATTTT,CASSQVPEGTNTIYF
TRBV20-1,few,NA,TRBJ2-5,13,TGCAGTGCTGGATCCTATAAACGGGAGACCCAGTACTTC,CSAGSYKRETQYF
TRBV20-1,many,TRBD1,TRBJ2-7,13,TGCAGTGCTAGAGATGGGGACAGGGACGAGCAGTACTTC,CSARDGDRDEQYF
TRBV7-9,NA,TRBD1,TRBJ2-6,17,TGTGCCAGCAGCTTAGACAGGGGGTATTTTGGGGCCAACGTCCTGACTTTC,CASSLDRGYFGANVLTF